This T cell receptor beta chain comes out of a study of blood T cell repertoires in COVID-19. CDR1 is SSHAT and CDR2 is FNYEAQ in the germline V gene (reference sequence). The CDR3 extends over 13 amino acids. Sequencing used immunoSEQ multiplex PCR; TCRdb keeps in-frame clones, though not all of them. The sample has 95,000 to 150,000 clones, roughly four fifths seen once; the top ten hold 9.5% to 13%. This clone was observed once. The junction does not match germline at one end; this may be a read error. The chain is built from TRBV7-7 and TRBJ2-5; 9 positions match TRBD1. This clonotype was sampled from a human donor in a cohort sampled during active COVID-19. The sample comprised peripheral blood. In nucleotides, the CDR3 is TGTGCTAGCAGCCGGACAGGGGACGGGACCCAGTACTTC. This gives the protein CASSRTGDGTQYF.